The next 19 T cell receptor beta chains were all read from a single sample in a study of post-analysis software for immune sequencing data. Points from the study as a whole: Higher frequency in patients than in controls was seen for roughly five TRBV segments, with TRBV5-6, TRBV5-1 and TRBV20-1 among them.

These receptors' targets are unknown. Unique molecular identifiers were present in the TCR beta cDNA libraries. TCRdb analysed the PCR reads with MiXCR anew, one entry per CDR3 protein. The table shows 500,000 to 600,000 distinct CDR3 sequences, with roughly 40% occurring only once. Input material: blood. The receptors here all came from a girl between 10 and 17 years old with multiple sclerosis.

This clonotype was counted a single time. The chain is built from TRBV11-2 and TRBJ1-1; a possible D gene is TRBD1 (6 bases). CDR1 is SGHAT and CDR2 is FQNNGV in the germline V gene. Trimming stripped 0 bases from V and 4 bases from J, with 12 bases between. The CDR3 length is 15 residues. CDR3 DNA: TGTGCCAGCAGCTTAGACTTTTACAGGGTCACTGAAGCTTTCTTT. Translation: CASSLDFYRVTEAFF.

J is TRBJ2-5 and V is TRBV5-1, with 12 bases matching TRBD1. V shed 1 base, J shed 4 bases, and the junction held 5 bases outside the gene matches. The CDR3 runs 16 residues. CDR1 SGHRS and CDR2 YFSETQ come from the germline V gene. The CDR3, as DNA: TGCGCCAGCAGCTTGTTTGGGACAGGGGGCCTAGAGACCCAGTACTTC. Its protein product is CASSLFGTGGLETQYF.

This clonotype was seen a few times. The chain combines TRBV5-1 with TRBJ2-3; no reliable D call. Germline V lookup: CDR1 SGHRS, CDR2 YFSETQ. CDR3 length: 14 amino acids. V lost 5 bases, J lost 2 bases, and 12 bases lay in between. This CDR3 reads CASRQTAFTDTQYF. In nucleotides, the CDR3 is TGCGCCAGCAGACAAACAGCCTTCACAGATACGCAGTATTTT.

This clonotype was detected a few times. This sequence joins TRBV7-2 and TRBJ2-1; TRBD2 agrees at 9 bases. The J segment lost 5 bases and the V segment lost 4 bases, leaving 6 bases of the junction unmatched. CDR1 SGHTA and CDR2 FQGNSA come from the germline V gene. The CDR3 sequence is 15 residues long. The DNA for the CDR3 is TGTGCCAGCAGCTCCCTAGCGGGGCGGCACAATGAGCAGTTCTTC. Protein sequence: CASSSLAGRHNEQFF.

CDR3 coding DNA: TGTGCCAGCAGTTTGATCAGCGGGAGTGTGTACAATGAGCAGTTCTTC. This sequence encodes CASSLISGSVYNEQFF. The V call is TRBV12-3 or TRBV12-4, the J call TRBJ2-1; 8 bases align to TRBD2. There are 16 residues in the CDR3. Unmatched junction bases numbered 8, after V lost 3 bases and J lost 4 bases.

The CDR3 region has the DNA TGCGCCAGCAGGACCGGCTTCTCCTACAATGAGCAGTTCTTC. Translation: CASRTGFSYNEQFF. The chain employs TRBV5-1 and TRBJ2-1, with D hard to call. Germline V gene data show CDR1 as SGHRS and CDR2 as YFSETQ. The CDR3 is 14 residues long. Trimming cost V 5 bases and J 0 bases, with 9 bases left between them. Filled out from reference TRBV5-1 and TRBJ2-1, the complete variable domain reads KAGVTQTPRYLIKTRGQQVTLSCSPISGHRSVSWYQQTPGQGLQFLFEYFSETQRNKGNFPGRFSGRQFSNSRSEMNVSTLELGDSALYLCASRTGFSYNEQFFGPGTRLTVL.

The chain couples TRBV9 to TRBJ2-1; 8 nucleotides line up with TRBD1. This CDR3 region has 15 residues. Looked up from germline, CDR1 is SGDLS and CDR2 is YYNGEE. The junction had 8 bases not matched to a gene; V was cut back by 4 bases and J by 5 bases. CDR3 loop: CASSPRQGYNNEQFF. CDR3 nucleotide sequence: TGTGCCAGCAGCCCTCGACAGGGGTACAACAATGAGCAGTTCTTC.

The chain has TRBV30 and TRBJ2-7; no firm D call. The V gene lost 0 bases and the J gene lost 4 bases, with 10 bases spanning the gap. The germline CDR1 and CDR2 sequences are GTSNPN and SVGIG (reference sequence). The CDR3 sequence is 13 residues long. In nucleotides, the CDR3 is TGTGCCTGGAGTGTACGGGCAGCATACGAGCAGTACTTC. Encoded protein: CAWSVRAAYEQYF.

This rearrangement joins TRBV11-2 to TRBJ2-2; maybe TRBD2 (5 bases). Germline values: CDR1 SGHAT, CDR2 FQNNGV. Trimming took 3 bases from V and 6 from J, leaving 11 bases between them. The CDR3 contains 14 residues. This CDR3 reads CASSLLLGAGELFF. CDR3 DNA: TGTGCCAGCAGCTTGCTTCTCGGGGCCGGGGAGCTGTTTTTT.

CDR3 residues: CASKGGGSLNNEQFF. In DNA, the CDR3 is TGTGCCAGCAAAGGGGGGGGGAGTCTGAACAATGAGCAGTTCTTC. The gene calls are TRBV5-4 and TRBJ2-1, with D possibly being TRBD2 (7 bases). The V end lost 6 bases, the J end lost 5 bases, and 18 bases lay between the germline ends. The germline V gene has CDR1 SGHNT and CDR2 YYREEE (reference sequence). The CDR3 has 15 amino acids.

This clonotype was detected many times. The chain combines TRBV7-2 with TRBJ1-2; D uncertain. Germline assignment: CDR1 SGHTA and CDR2 FQGNSA. The CDR3 totals 12 residues. V gave up 6 bases and J gave up 2 bases, with 7 bases separating them. CDR3 region: CASSLRNYGYTF. CDR3 nucleotide sequence: TGTGCCAGCAGTTTGAGAAACTATGGCTACACCTTC.

V and J are TRBV11-1 and TRBJ2-1, with TRBD2 as a possible D gene (6 bases). Germline values: CDR1 SGHAT, CDR2 FQDESV (reference sequence). Trimming stripped 5 bases from V and 7 bases from J, with 18 bases between. This CDR3 has 15 residues. CDR3 DNA: TGTGCCAGCAGCCCCCGGAGGGCCGAAAAAAATGAGCAGTTCTTC. Protein sequence: CASSPRRAEKNEQFF.

The rearrangement links TRBV5-1 to TRBJ2-3, with TRBD2 identical over 9 bases. The germline V gene has CDR1 SGHRS and CDR2 YFSETQ. The J segment lost 2 bases and the V segment lost 7 bases, leaving 5 bases of the junction unmatched. The CDR3 has 14 residues. The CDR3 nucleotides read TGCGCCAGCGGGGCGGGAGGGCCCACAGATACGCAGTATTTT. Translating it yields CASGAGGPTDTQYF. Using reference TRBV5-1 and TRBJ2-3 for the parts outside the CDR3, the full variable domain is KAGVTQTPRYLIKTRGQQVTLSCSPISGHRSVSWYQQTPGQGLQFLFEYFSETQRNKGNFPGRFSGRQFSNSRSEMNVSTLELGDSALYLCASGAGGPTDTQYFGPGTRLTVL.

This clonotype showed up many times. The chain recombines TRBV5-1 with TRBJ2-7; no clear D gene. V lost 2 bases to trimming and J lost 3 bases, with 9 bases between them. The CDR3 is 13 residues long. The germline gives CDR1 SGHRS, CDR2 YFSETQ. The CDR3 region is CASSFAYSYEQYF. The CDR3 bases are TGCGCCAGCAGCTTTGCCTATAGCTACGAGCAGTACTTC.

The chain is built from TRBV4-1 and TRBJ1-2; D is unclear. From germline, CDR1 is MGHRA and CDR2 YSYEKL. This CDR3 spans 17 amino acids. Trimming cost V 0 bases and J 4 bases, with 18 bases left between them. The CDR3 bases are TGCGCCAGCAGCCAAGATAGGGCGGCCAGCCTGGTCTATGGCTACACCTTC. Protein sequence: CASSQDRAASLVYGYTF.

This chain links TRBV10-2 with TRBJ2-7; no clear D gene. The germline V gene encodes CDR1 WSHSY and CDR2 SAAADI. The CDR3 extends over 11 amino acids. V lost 3 bases and J lost 7, with 7 bases in between. The CDR3 loop is CASSERWEQYF. In DNA form, the CDR3 reads TGCGCCAGCAGTGAACGGTGGGAGCAGTACTTC.

This chain connects TRBV7-2 to TRBJ2-4, with 16 bases lining up with TRBD2. Per the germline V gene, CDR1 is SGHTA and CDR2 is FQGNSA. With 5 bases clipped from V and 1 base from J, the junction kept 5 bases outside the gene matches. This CDR3 has 18 residues. The CDR3 bases are TGTGCCAGCAGCATTGGGACTAGCGGGGGGGCGGCCAAAAACATTCAGTACTTC. This encodes CASSIGTSGGAAKNIQYF.

The rearrangement uses TRBV29-1 and TRBJ2-2, with D possibly TRBD1 on 6 matching bases. Trimming left V 6 bases short and J 3 bases short, with 8 bases between. This CDR3 contains 12 residues. Per the germline V gene, CDR1 is SQVTM and CDR2 is ANQGSEA. The CDR3 region is CSVTGHTGELFF. The CDR3 nucleotides read TGCAGCGTCACAGGGCACACCGGGGAGCTGTTTTTT.

This sequence joins TRBV20-1 and TRBJ2-7; weak D call: TRBD2 (6 bases). Germline CDR1 DFQATT, CDR2 SNEGSKA (reference sequence). This CDR3 is built from 15 residues. The germline V and J ends were trimmed by 0 bases and 4 bases, with 16 bases remaining between them. CDR3 sequence (DNA): TGCAGTGCTAGAGACGCCCCGGGACTTAAATACGAGCAGTACTTC. The encoded protein is CSARDAPGLKYEQYF.